A selection of T cell receptor beta chains follows, all from one sample in a study of T-cell memory formation after mild COVID-19. MiXCR was run by TCRdb on the 5' RACE reads, yielding one entry per CDR3 protein. The sample carries approximately 150,000 distinct CDR3 sequences, less than 20% recorded once. Sequenced material: PBMCs or a T cell subset sorted from them (not recorded which). These receptors originate from an adult woman who had mild COVID-19 (a few samples of this study predate the infection). Cell type and time point are not known. Both conserved end residues are part of each CDR3.

TRBV27	TRBJ1-1	CASSARSEGNTEAFF
TRBV5-1	TRBJ1-1	CASSLEAGNTEAFF
TRBV6-2/TRBV6-3	TRBJ2-7	CASRVPTGPQYF
TRBV29-1	TRBJ1-2	CSVEVDVGGYTF
TRBV20-1	TRBJ2-1	CSATASNNEQFF
TRBV25-1	TRBJ2-7	CASSDHRGRVEQYF
TRBV19	TRBJ2-2	CASNTQNTGELFF
TRBV20-1	TRBJ2-1	CSARTSGRALEQFF
TRBV7-2	TRBJ2-7	CASSLKGEQYF
TRBV7-6	TRBJ2-1	CASSLAPGEQFF
TRBV7-8	TRBJ1-2	CASSLMRDRSYGYTF
TRBV6-2/TRBV6-3	TRBJ2-7	CASSKYGGVAYEQYF
TRBV18	TRBJ2-7	CASSLQRDVANREQYF
TRBV6-4	TRBJ2-3	CASSEQGKGTDTQYF
TRBV24-1	TRBJ2-3	CATSESGTGGRDTQYF
TRBV5-1	TRBJ1-2	CASSLESGYTF
TRBV7-9	TRBJ2-1	CASSSTGPEQFF
TRBV7-3	TRBJ2-1	CASSPINPGHLYSLTYNEQFF
TRBV29-1	TRBJ1-1	CSVDSPGQGALNTEAFF
TRBV5-5	TRBJ1-6	CASSVNGRVKDSPLHF
TRBV3-1	TRBJ1-6	CASSRDSYSPLHF
TRBV7-9	TRBJ2-7	CASSELGQGSYEQYF
TRBV19	TRBJ1-1	CATGQGTKRNTEAFF
TRBV12-3/TRBV12-4	TRBJ1-2	CASSATGGGYTF
TRBV6-2/TRBV6-3	TRBJ2-1	CASSYSPTGSLQNEQFF
TRBV4-2	TRBJ1-2	CASSQDRTAATF
TRBV29-1	TRBJ2-7	CSVRDTRSYEQYF
TRBV5-1	TRBJ1-2	CASSPWESSGGYTF
TRBV2	TRBJ2-2	CASNGARNTGELFF
TRBV30	TRBJ2-3	CAWSRAGRWDTQYF
TRBV20-1	TRBJ2-5	CSASTSGRAGRKTQYF
TRBV10-3	TRBJ1-1	CATRGQGMNTEAFF
TRBV6-2/TRBV6-3	TRBJ2-7	CASSPGKGRSYEQYF
TRBV28	TRBJ2-2	CASSPPLLTGELFF
TRBV5-6	TRBJ1-5	CASSLAVGDQPQHF
TRBV6-6	TRBJ1-6	CASRWRVADSPLHF
TRBV24-1	TRBJ2-7	CATSEGGLSYEQYF
TRBV11-3	TRBJ2-3	CASSLITGNADTQYF
TRBV7-2	TRBJ1-1	CASRLTGNTEAFF
TRBV5-1	TRBJ1-2	CASSLVGQGRGYTF
TRBV18	TRBJ2-7	CASSPKLAGTRDEQYF
TRBV7-2	TRBJ2-3	CASSFSQGAQKNTQYF
TRBV5-1	TRBJ2-3	CASSLAGAGGTDTQYF
TRBV29-1	TRBJ2-1	CSVEVNRANEQFF
TRBV29-1	TRBJ2-1	CSVQAGGLDEQFF
TRBV29-1	TRBJ2-7	CSVGTSGYYEQYF
TRBV7-6	TRBJ2-5	CASSLALGTPRTQYF
TRBV3-1	TRBJ1-3	CASSEFVSGEGNTIYF
TRBV27	TRBJ2-1	CASSLFIQDEQFF
TRBV7-7	TRBJ2-3	CASGMGGRGMDTQYF
TRBV2	TRBJ2-5	CASSSSLAQETQYF
TRBV12-3/TRBV12-4	TRBJ2-7	CASSFRFYERYF
TRBV27	TRBJ2-2	CASSGLNTGELFF
TRBV6-5	TRBJ2-2	CASSWTSRGAGELFF
TRBV20-1	TRBJ1-1	CSARHGLWGTEAFF